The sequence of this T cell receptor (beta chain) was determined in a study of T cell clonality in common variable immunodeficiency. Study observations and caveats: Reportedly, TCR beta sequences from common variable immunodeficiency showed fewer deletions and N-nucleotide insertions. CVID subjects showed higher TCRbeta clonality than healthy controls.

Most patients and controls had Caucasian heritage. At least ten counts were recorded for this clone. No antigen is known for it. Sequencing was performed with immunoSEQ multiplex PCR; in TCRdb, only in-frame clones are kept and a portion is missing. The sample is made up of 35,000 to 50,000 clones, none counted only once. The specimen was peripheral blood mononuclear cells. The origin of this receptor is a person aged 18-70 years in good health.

Incomplete CDR3 DNA: TGCGCCAGCAGTTGGACTGGAGGATATTCCACAGATACG. It yields the protein CASSWTGGYSTDT. From start to end, the CDR3 is CASSWTGGYSTDTQYF. The V call is TRBV10-2, the J call TRBJ2-3; D is possibly TRBD2 (5 bases). The read comes to an end 3 residues before the CDR3 does, leaving the germline J gene to fill in the end. CDR3 length: 16 residues. V lost 5 bases and J 2 bases, leaving 17 bases between the germline ends. Per germline, CDR1 WSHSY and CDR2 SAAADI.